This passage covers 29 T cell receptor beta chains from one sample sequenced in a study of T-cell memory formation after mild COVID-19. Each CDR3 protein is one row after TCRdb ran MiXCR on the 5' RACE reads. The sample shows a few hundred thousand distinct CDR3 sequences, about 23% of them seen only once. The sample consisted of PBMCs or a T cell subset sorted from them (not recorded which). Receptor source: an adult woman who had mild COVID-19 (a few samples of this study predate the infection). Cell type and time point are not known.

This clonotype was found a few times. The chain links TRBV6-5 to TRBJ2-1; no reliable D call. The germline CDR1 and CDR2 sequences are MNHEY and SVGAGI. The CDR3 spans 16 residues. With 0 bases removed from V and 0 bases from J, the gap between germline ends came to 9 bases. The CDR3 nucleotides read TGTGCCAGCAGTTACTCGCCACCCAGCTCCTACAATGAGCAGTTCTTC. This gives the protein CASSYSPPSSYNEQFF.

The chain recombines TRBV29-1 with TRBJ1-1, with D unresolved. Trimming pared 6 bases from V and 3 bases from J, leaving 14 bases between. The CDR3 loop spans 13 amino acids. The germline V gene encodes CDR1 SQVTM and CDR2 ANQGSEA. The CDR3 reads CSVESGEDTEAFF. CDR3 in DNA: TGCAGCGTAGAAAGCGGGGAGGACACTGAAGCTTTCTTT.

The chain links TRBV6-4 to TRBJ2-3; 10 nucleotides line up with TRBD2. The CDR3 length is 15 residues. Germline values: CDR1 MRHNA, CDR2 SNTAGT. The trim removed 8 bases at V and 3 bases at J, leaving 8 bases unmatched. Here the CDR3 DNA reads TGTGCCAGCTTGATAGCGGGAGGAAATACAGATACGCAGTATTTT. Amino acids: CASLIAGGNTDTQYF.

The chain has TRBV9 and TRBJ2-5; TRBD2 matches 9 bases. CDR3 length: 14 amino acids. The junction had 7 bases not matched to a gene; V was cut back by 8 bases and J by 2 bases. Germline CDR1 reads SGDLS; CDR2 reads YYNGEE. CDR3 nucleotides: TGTGCCAGTTCAGCGGGGGGTGTACAAGAGACCCAGTACTTC. Protein product: CASSAGGVQETQYF. Combining the CDR3 with reference TRBV9 and TRBJ2-5 gives the whole variable domain DSGVTQTPKHLITATGQRVTLRCSPRSGDLSVYWYQQSLDQGLQFLIQYYNGEERAKGNILERFSAQQFPDLHSELNLSSLELGDSALYFCASSAGGVQETQYFGPGTRLLVL.

This clonotype was seen a handful of times. V gene TRBV12-3 or TRBV12-4 combines with J gene TRBJ2-7, with TRBD1 matching 9 bases. This CDR3 is 16 amino acids long. Losses at the gene ends were 6 bases for V and 0 bases for J; bases not matched to a gene: 9. CDR3 sequence (DNA): TGTGCCAGCAGGGGGGCCGGGACAGGGAGCTCCTACGAGCAGTACTTC. As protein: CASRGAGTGSSYEQYF.

This clonotype was observed many times. The chain uses TRBV5-1 and TRBJ1-1, with a weak D call TRBD1 (5 bases). The CDR3 has 13 amino acids. Looked up from germline, CDR1 is SGHRS and CDR2 is YFSETQ. The V and J ends lost 2 bases and 1 base respectively, with 6 bases between them. The CDR3 protein is CASSFQGNTEAFF. The CDR3 DNA reads as TGCGCCAGCAGCTTCCAGGGGAACACTGAAGCTTTCTTT.

This clonotype was recorded once. The chain combines TRBV6-2 or TRBV6-3 with TRBJ1-6; TRBD1 aligns across 11 bases. From germline, CDR1 is MNHEY and CDR2 SVGEGT. J gave up 6 bases and V 10 bases, and 5 bases lay outside the gene matches. This CDR3 is built from 14 residues. The CDR3 loop is CATGQGAGNSPLHF. The CDR3 coding sequence is TGTGCCACCGGACAGGGGGCAGGTAATTCACCCCTCCACTTT.

The V and J genes are TRBV5-1 and TRBJ2-1, with 11 bases fitting TRBD2. The V and J ends lost 5 bases and 5 bases, in that order; junction bases with no gene match: 9. Per the germline V gene, CDR1 is SGHRS and CDR2 is YFSETQ. This CDR3 contains 16 residues. This CDR3 is CASSRSLAGENNEQFF. CDR3 nucleotide sequence: TGCGCCAGCAGTCGCTCACTAGCGGGGGAGAACAATGAGCAGTTCTTC. Full variable domain (rest looked up from reference TRBV5-1 and TRBJ2-1): KAGVTQTPRYLIKTRGQQVTLSCSPISGHRSVSWYQQTPGQGLQFLFEYFSETQRNKGNFPGRFSGRQFSNSRSEMNVSTLELGDSALYLCASSRSLAGENNEQFFGPGTRLTVL.

This clonotype has more than one count but fewer than ten. The genes are TRBV7-8 and TRBJ2-3, with no clear D. This CDR3 spans 13 amino acids. CDR1 and CDR2 (germline): SGHVS, FQNEAQ. Trimming took off 3 bases at V and 3 bases at J, with 7 bases between the two ends. The CDR3 sequence is CASSFGETDTQYF. As DNA, the CDR3 is TGTGCCAGCAGCTTTGGTGAGACAGATACGCAGTATTTT.

This clonotype was detected many times. Germline and junction disagree at one end, which may indicate a read error. The chain has TRBV7-7 and TRBJ2-1, with 7 nucleotides matching TRBD2. The CDR3 extends over 17 amino acids. Germline-derived CDR1 and CDR2 are SSHAT and FNYEAQ (reference sequence). CDR3 sequence (DNA): TGTGCTAGCAGCGCCCACGTGGCGGGAGTGGGTAGGGATGAGCAGTTCTTC. Protein product: CASSAHVAGVGRDEQFF.

This chain joins TRBV7-2 and TRBJ1-1, with D uncertain. Germline lookup yields CDR1 SGHTA and CDR2 FQGNSA. Trimming removed 2 bases at V and 7 bases at J, with 20 bases between. The CDR3 loop spans 16 amino acids. The CDR3 protein is CASSLTIPGRGGEAFF. CDR3 DNA sequence: TGTGCCAGCAGCTTAACTATTCCGGGCCGCGGCGGTGAAGCTTTCTTT.

The genes are TRBV12-3 or TRBV12-4 and TRBJ1-5; maybe TRBD1 (6 bases). With 6 bases removed from V and 0 bases from J, the gap between germline ends came to 15 bases. The CDR3 loop spans 16 amino acids. The CDR3 spells CASSTGQTYSNQPQHF. The CDR3 bases are TGTGCCAGCAGCACTGGACAGACGTATAGCAATCAGCCCCAGCATTTT.

The V call is TRBV4-2, the J call TRBJ2-1; D might be TRBD2 (5 bases). V was clipped by 3 bases and J by 6 bases, with 9 bases between them. The CDR3 has 13 amino acids. Germline CDR1 reads LGHNA; CDR2 reads YNFKEQ. Here the CDR3 DNA reads TGTGCCAGCAGCCACTCGACTACCAATGAGCAGTTCTTC. The encoded protein is CASSHSTTNEQFF.

This chain links TRBV29-1 with TRBJ1-1; a possible D gene is TRBD1 (6 bases). The germline V gene encodes CDR1 SQVTM and CDR2 ANQGSEA. V was pared by 2 bases and J by 5 bases, with 12 bases between. The CDR3 is 13 amino acids. CDR3: CSVESGEGTEAFF. DNA of the CDR3: TGCAGCGTTGAATCAGGGGAGGGTACTGAAGCTTTCTTT.

The V and J genes are TRBV7-9 and TRBJ2-7, with a weak D call TRBD1 (7 bases). Trimming stripped 4 bases from V and 4 bases from J, with 17 bases between. The CDR3 is 15 residues long. CDR1 is SEHNR and CDR2 is FQNEAQ in the germline V gene (reference sequence). As DNA, the CDR3 is TGTGCCAGCAGCTCCCCGACAGGGAGGATTTACGAGCAGTACTTC. Its protein is CASSSPTGRIYEQYF.

The chain couples TRBV7-8 to TRBJ2-1; maybe TRBD2 (6 bases). Trimming took 5 bases from V and 4 from J, leaving 18 bases between them. This CDR3 contains 16 residues. CDR1 SGHVS and CDR2 FQNEAQ come from the germline V gene. Here the CDR3 reads CASSPYAGTLYNEQFF. CDR3 nucleotide sequence: TGTGCCAGCAGCCCCTACGCCGGGACTCTATACAATGAGCAGTTCTTC.

This clonotype has just a few counts. The chain employs TRBV7-9 and TRBJ2-1; no definite D call. The germline V gene has CDR1 SEHNR and CDR2 FQNEAQ (reference sequence). V lost 5 bases and J lost 10, with 12 bases in between. The CDR3 spans 12 residues. CDR3 in DNA: TGTGCCAGCAGCAGTAGAACCGAGGAGCAGTTCTTC. Its protein product is CASSSRTEEQFF.

The table lists this clonotype with a few counts. V gene TRBV5-1 combines with J gene TRBJ2-1; D remains ambiguous. The V end was cut by 1 base, the J end by 5 bases, with 7 bases between. The CDR3 spans 13 residues. Germline V gives CDR1 SGHRS, CDR2 YFSETQ. As DNA, the CDR3 is TGCGCCAGCAGCTTGAACGCCGACAATGAGCAGTTCTTC. Protein sequence: CASSLNADNEQFF.

This clonotype came up a few times. V usage is TRBV4-3 and J usage is TRBJ2-7; 7 bases match TRBD2. V trimming: 0 bases; J trimming: 2 bases; junction bases outside the gene matches: 10. The CDR3 extends over 17 amino acids. The V gene's germline CDR1 is LGHNA and CDR2 YSLEER. CDR3 sequence reads: CASSQDAAGALTYEQYF. DNA for the CDR3: TGCGCCAGCAGCCAAGACGCCGCGGGAGCTTTAACCTACGAGCAGTACTTC.

This clonotype was recorded a few times. V usage is TRBV30 and J usage is TRBJ2-3; D is perhaps TRBD1 (6 bases). The CDR3 runs 15 residues. Trimming pared 1 base from V and 2 bases from J, leaving 13 bases between. Germline V gives CDR1 GTSNPN, CDR2 SVGIG (reference sequence). CDR3 residues: CAWSEVGHPTDTQYF. The CDR3 DNA reads TGTGCCTGGAGTGAAGTGGGACACCCCACAGATACGCAGTATTTT.

This clonotype was seen ten or more times. The V and J genes are TRBV2 and TRBJ2-3, with 7 bases aligning to TRBD2. The CDR3 spans 15 residues. Trimming removed 8 bases from V and 1 base from J; junction bases left unmatched: 9. Germline V gene sequence: CDR1 SNHLY, CDR2 FYNNEI. For the CDR3, the DNA is TGTGCCAGCGGTAGACCGGCGGGGGGCACAGATACGCAGTATTTT. Protein sequence: CASGRPAGGTDTQYF.

This clonotype was seen only a few times. The chain employs TRBV29-1 and TRBJ2-5; possible D gene TRBD1, 5 bases. From germline, CDR1 is SQVTM and CDR2 ANQGSEA. Trimming stripped 2 bases from V and 6 bases from J, with 10 bases between. The CDR3 contains 12 residues. The CDR3 protein is CSVEQGTKTQYF. CDR3 DNA: TGCAGCGTTGAACAGGGAACGAAGACCCAGTACTTC. The entire variable domain, with the rest obtained from reference TRBV29-1 and TRBJ2-5, is as follows: SAVISQKPSRDICQRGTSLTIQCQVDSQVTMMFWYRQQPGQSLTLIATANQGSEATYESGFVIDKFPISRPNLTFSTLTVSNMSPEDSSIYLCSVEQGTKTQYFGPGTRLLVL.

This clonotype was detected ten times or more. The chain joins TRBV29-1 to TRBJ2-1, with D possibly matching TRBD2 (6 bases). The CDR3 spans 15 residues. The V and J ends lost 6 bases and 7 bases respectively, with 22 bases between them. CDR1 is SQVTM and CDR2 is ANQGSEA in the germline V gene. The chain's CDR3 is CSVPTTGEDYNEQFF. The DNA for the CDR3 is TGCAGCGTCCCGACTACCGGGGAGGACTATAATGAGCAGTTCTTC.

This chain connects TRBV7-2 to TRBJ2-1; D is possibly TRBD2 (5 bases). Germline V lookup: CDR1 SGHTA, CDR2 FQGNSA. This CDR3 spans 14 amino acids. Trimming cost V 5 bases and J 9 bases, with 17 bases left between them. The CDR3 DNA is TGTGCCAGCAGCCCCGGACTTACATCGGGTGAGCAGTTCTTC. The encoded protein is CASSPGLTSGEQFF.

This clonotype was observed a handful of times. In nucleotides, the CDR3 is TGTGCCTGTGCCGGGACAGCCGGGACAGATACGCAGTATTTT. This gives the protein CACAGTAGTDTQYF. The chain combines TRBV30 with TRBJ2-3, with 7 positions matching TRBD1. The CDR3 runs to 14 residues. CDR1 and CDR2 (germline): GTSNPN, SVGIG (reference sequence). The V segment lost 6 bases and the J segment 3 bases; nucleotides outside the gene matches: 9.

The chain has TRBV12-3 or TRBV12-4 and TRBJ1-5; the D is unclear. Trimming removed 1 base at V and 2 bases at J, with 12 bases between. The CDR3 spans 16 residues. The CDR3 reads CASSLEWGGGNQPQHF. In nucleotides, the CDR3 is TGTGCCAGCAGTTTAGAATGGGGAGGAGGCAATCAGCCCCAGCATTTT.

The CDR3 DNA follows: TGTGCCAGCAGCCTGGACAGGACCGTGGGGTCACCCCTCCACTTT. Translating gives CASSLDRTVGSPLHF. V usage is TRBV27 and J usage is TRBJ1-6; 7 bases fit TRBD1. Germline CDR1 is MNHEY and CDR2 is SMNVEV (reference sequence). This CDR3 comprises 15 residues. J was trimmed by 10 bases and V by 6 bases; bases with no gene match: 12.

V and J are TRBV7-9 and TRBJ2-3; tentative D call: TRBD1 (6 bases). Germline assignment: CDR1 SEHNR and CDR2 FQNEAQ (reference sequence). The CDR3 totals 12 residues. DNA of the CDR3: TGTGCGTGGGGGCCCTATGACGATACGCAGTATTTT. The encoded protein is CAWGPYDDTQYF.

V gene TRBV9 combines with J gene TRBJ2-3, with TRBD2 matching over 7 bases. This CDR3 comprises 16 residues. The V and J ends lost 2 bases and 2 bases, in that order; junction bases with no gene match: 8. CDR1 is SGDLS and CDR2 is YYNGEE in the germline V gene. The CDR3 is CASSVSRRGTTDTQYF. CDR3 DNA: TGTGCCAGCAGCGTCTCCCGGCGGGGGACCACAGATACGCAGTATTTT.